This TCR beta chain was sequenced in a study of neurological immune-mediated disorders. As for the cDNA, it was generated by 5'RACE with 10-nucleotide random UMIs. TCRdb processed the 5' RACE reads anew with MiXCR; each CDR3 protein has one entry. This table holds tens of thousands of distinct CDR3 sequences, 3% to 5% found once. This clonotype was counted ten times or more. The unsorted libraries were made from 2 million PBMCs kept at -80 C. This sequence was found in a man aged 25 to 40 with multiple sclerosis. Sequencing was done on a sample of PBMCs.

CDR3 residues: CASSFFASGGGYEQYF. CDR3 coding DNA: TGCGCCAGCAGCTTCTTCGCGAGCGGGGGGGGCTACGAGCAGTACTTC. This chain uses TRBV5-1 with TRBJ2-7, with 10 bases that match TRBD2. J was trimmed by 3 bases and V by 2 bases; bases with no gene match: 8. Germline CDR1 is SGHRS and CDR2 is YFSETQ. CDR3 length: 16 residues. Combining the CDR3 with reference TRBV5-1 and TRBJ2-7 gives the whole variable domain KAGVTQTPRYLIKTRGQQVTLSCSPISGHRSVSWYQQTPGQGLQFLFEYFSETQRNKGNFPGRFSGRQFSNSRSEMNVSTLELGDSALYLCASSFFASGGGYEQYFGPGTRLTVT.